The clone carrying this TCR beta chain appeared many times. These data originate in a study of T-cell reconstitution after alpha-beta-depleted transplantation in children. The ends were cut back, 7 bases at V and 0 bases at J, with 13 bases in the middle. Per the germline V gene, CDR1 is SNHLY and CDR2 is FYNNEI. The CDR3 is 15 residues long. Library preparation (for TCRbeta) was performed with unique molecular identifiers. TCRdb used MiXCR to reprocess the PCR reads, holding one entry per CDR3 protein. The data contain over 150,000 distinct CDR3 sequences, around 10% of them singletons. The chain uses TRBV2 and TRBJ2-1, with D uncertain. This clonotype was sampled from a boy younger than 10 with acute myeloid leukemia, due to receive a stem cell transplant. The material was PBMCs, obtained before TCRalphabeta/CD19-depleted stem cell transplant. The CDR3 bases are TGTGCCAGCAAAGGCTTGGTGAGCTCCTACAATGAGCAGTTCTTC. Translating gives CASKGLVSSYNEQFF.